This T cell receptor (beta chain) was obtained from a study of T cells in Graves' hyperthyroidism and ophthalmopathy. It was RNA transcripts that yielded the amplified TCR beta CDR3 regions. With the HTBI primer set, the TCR CDR3 went through a first round of RT-PCR. TCRdb called the multiplex PCR reads again in MiXCR, with one record for every CDR3 protein. Counted here are 600,000 to 750,000 distinct CDR3 sequences, approximately 15% occurring once; the ten biggest clones make up roughly a sixth. CDR3 length: 14 residues. V dropped 5 bases and J dropped 2 bases, with 14 bases sitting between them. Germline V gene data show CDR1 as SGHNT and CDR2 as YYREEE (reference sequence).

The origin of this receptor is a man between 45 and 60 years old with Graves' hyperthyroidism. The V call is TRBV5-4, the J call TRBJ2-7, with D perhaps TRBD2 (7 bases). Sequencing was done on a sample of blood. CDR3 amino acids: CASSAGAAPYEQYF. The CDR3 DNA sequence: TGTGCCAGCAGTGCGGGGGCCGCTCCCTACGAGCAGTACTTC.